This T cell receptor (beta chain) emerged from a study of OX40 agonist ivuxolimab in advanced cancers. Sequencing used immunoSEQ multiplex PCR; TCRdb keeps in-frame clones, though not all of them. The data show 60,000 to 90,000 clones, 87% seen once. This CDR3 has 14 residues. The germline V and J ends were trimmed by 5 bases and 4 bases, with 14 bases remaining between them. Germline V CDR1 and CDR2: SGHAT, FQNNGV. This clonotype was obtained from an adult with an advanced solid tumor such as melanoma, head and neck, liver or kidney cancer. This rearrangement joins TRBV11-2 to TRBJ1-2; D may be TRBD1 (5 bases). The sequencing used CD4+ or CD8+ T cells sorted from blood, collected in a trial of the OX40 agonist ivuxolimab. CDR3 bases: TGTGCCAGCAGCCCCCATGGGGGGAGCTATGGCTACACCTTC. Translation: CASSPHGGSYGYTF.